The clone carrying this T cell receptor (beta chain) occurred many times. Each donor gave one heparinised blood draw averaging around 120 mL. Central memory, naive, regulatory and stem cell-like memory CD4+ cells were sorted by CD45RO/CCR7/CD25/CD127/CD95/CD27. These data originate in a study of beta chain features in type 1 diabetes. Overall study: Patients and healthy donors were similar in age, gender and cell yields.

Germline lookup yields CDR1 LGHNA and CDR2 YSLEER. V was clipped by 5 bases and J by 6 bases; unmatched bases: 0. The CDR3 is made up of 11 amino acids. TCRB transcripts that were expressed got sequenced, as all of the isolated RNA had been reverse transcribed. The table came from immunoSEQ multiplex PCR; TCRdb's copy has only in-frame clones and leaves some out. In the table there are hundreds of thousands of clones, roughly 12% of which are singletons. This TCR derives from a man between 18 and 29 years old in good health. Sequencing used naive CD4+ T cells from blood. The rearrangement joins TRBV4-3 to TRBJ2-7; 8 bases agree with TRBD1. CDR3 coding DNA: TGCGCCAGCAGCACAGGGGGCGAGCAGTACTTC. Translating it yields CASSTGGEQYF.